One sample yielded the 24 T cell receptor beta chains listed below, sequenced in a study of Graves' ophthalmopathy and Graves' hyperthyroidism (dated by TCRdb to 2016 to 2018). The instrument was an Illumina HiSeq 2000. For repertoire sequencing, TCR beta CDR3 regions were amplified from RNA transcripts. HTBI primers and the Qiagen OneStep RT-PCR kit were used in a first-round RT-PCR, which was followed by a second-round multiplex PCR, size selection and purification. TCRdb redid the processing of the public reads, applying fastp at Q25 and MiXCR, and retained in-frame beta chains. Identical CDR3 protein sequences are pooled into one entry, listed with their most common genes and DNA. In all, the sample holds hundreds of thousands of distinct CDR3 sequences, and around 50% of those were seen once. Jointly, the top ten make up more than 45% of the sample. Input material: peripheral blood. The receptors derive from an adult man with Graves' ophthalmopathy.

This chain uses TRBV7-2 with TRBJ2-3; weak D call: TRBD2 (5 bases). V lost 5 bases and J 1 base, leaving 13 bases between the germline ends. CDR3 length: 15 amino acids. From germline, CDR1 is SGHTA and CDR2 FQGNSA. The CDR3 spells CASSHPSGRTDTQYF. The CDR3 nucleotides are TGTGCCAGCAGCCATCCCAGCGGCCGCACAGATACGCAGTATTTT.

The CDR3 reads CASSLRFDSSYEQYF. As DNA, the CDR3 is TGTGCCAGCAGTTTAAGGTTTGACAGCTCCTACGAGCAGTACTTC. The gene calls are TRBV12-3 or TRBV12-4 and TRBJ2-7; the D gene is possibly TRBD1 (5 bases). This CDR3 is 15 amino acids long. Trimming shortened V by 2 bases and J by 0 bases, and 11 bases separated the two germline ends.

The rearrangement joins TRBV7-2 to TRBJ1-6; a possible D gene is TRBD1 (5 bases). Germline CDR1 SGHTA, CDR2 FQGNSA. Trimming removed 1 base at V and 10 bases at J, with 14 bases between. The CDR3 extends over 15 amino acids. CDR3 protein: CASSLVERGNSPLHF. The CDR3 region has the DNA TGTGCCAGCAGCTTAGTGGAGAGGGGTAACTCACCCCTCCACTTT.

This clonotype was observed a single time. CDR3 sequence: CASSPHGAGEEKLFF. The CDR3 DNA reads as TGTGCCAGCAGCCCGCACGGGGCGGGGGAAGAAAAACTGTTTTTT. The chain joins TRBV9 to TRBJ1-4; a possible D gene is TRBD1 (5 bases). This CDR3 contains 15 residues. V gave up 4 bases and J gave up 8 bases, with 18 bases separating them. Per germline, CDR1 SGDLS and CDR2 YYNGEE.

The chain recombines TRBV7-8 with TRBJ2-7; possible D gene TRBD2, 5 bases. Germline CDR1 is SGHVS and CDR2 is FQNEAQ. The CDR3 is made up of 14 amino acids. V lost 5 bases and J 3 bases, leaving 14 bases between the germline ends. This chain's CDR3 is CASSQAGGYYEQYF. The CDR3 region has the DNA TGTGCCAGCAGCCAAGCCGGCGGGTACTACGAGCAGTACTTC.

This clonotype showed up just a few times. The V and J genes are TRBV7-9 and TRBJ2-7; 7 bases are shared with TRBD1. The trim removed 5 bases at V and 2 bases at J, leaving 3 bases unmatched. Germline CDR1 reads SEHNR; CDR2 reads FQNEAQ (reference sequence). The CDR3 spans 13 residues. In DNA, the CDR3 is TGTGCCAGCAGCGACAGGGACCCCTACGAGCAGTACTTC. Protein sequence: CASSDRDPYEQYF.

This chain connects TRBV7-2 to TRBJ2-7; 9 bases agree with TRBD1. The CDR3 extends over 15 amino acids. Germline V gives CDR1 SGHTA, CDR2 FQGNSA. V was clipped by 3 bases and J by 3 bases; unmatched bases: 6. CDR3 residues: CASSFLSGQGYEQYF. In DNA form, the CDR3 reads TGTGCCAGCAGCTTCCTCTCGGGACAGGGCTACGAGCAGTACTTC. Using reference TRBV7-2 and TRBJ2-7 for the parts outside the CDR3, the full variable domain is GAGVSQSPSNKVTEKGKDVELRCDPISGHTALYWYRQSLGQGLEFLIYFQGNSAPDKSGLPSDRFSAERTGGSVSTLTIQRTQQEDSAVYLCASSFLSGQGYEQYFGPGTRLTVT.

The chain couples TRBV29-1 to TRBJ2-7, with 8 bases matching TRBD1. Germline V gene sequence: CDR1 SQVTM, CDR2 ANQGSEA. J lost 6 bases, V lost 4 bases, and 2 bases had no gene match. The CDR3 sequence is 11 residues long. The CDR3 loop is CSVATGGEQYF. The CDR3 coding sequence is TGCAGCGTTGCCACAGGGGGCGAGCAGTACTTC.

In this sample, this clonotype turned up a few times. The chain carries TRBV2 and TRBJ2-2; 7 bases align to TRBD1. The junction had 4 bases not matched to a gene; V was cut back by 8 bases and J by 1 base. The CDR3 sequence is 14 residues long. CDR1 is SNHLY and CDR2 is FYNNEI in the germline V gene. The CDR3 here is CASGQEMNTGELFF. CDR3 in DNA: TGTGCCAGCGGACAGGAGATGAACACCGGGGAGCTGTTTTTT.

The V gene is TRBV9, the J gene TRBJ2-3; D is unclear. There are 13 residues in the CDR3. Between the trimmed V and J ends, which lost 4 bases and 0 bases, there was a span of 6 bases. Germline V gene lookup returns CDR1 SGDLS and CDR2 YYNGEE. This chain's CDR3 is CASSPTSTDTQYF. DNA of the CDR3: TGTGCCAGCAGCCCGACTAGCACAGATACGCAGTATTTT.

As regards this clonotype: A read error is possible here, since a much larger clone lies one base away. The CDR3 does not close with the conserved phenylalanine or tryptophan, likely indicating a read error. The CDR3 sequence: CATSANENTEAFL. The CDR3 coding sequence is TGTGCCACCAGCGCTAATGAGAACACTGAAGCTTTCCTT. This chain links TRBV15 with TRBJ1-1; no firm D call. The CDR3 sequence is 13 residues long. Trimming cost V 5 bases and J 1 base, with 8 bases left between them. Germline V gene data show CDR1 as LNHNV and CDR2 as YYDKDF (reference sequence).

The sample holds a few counts of this clonotype. The V gene is TRBV4-1, the J gene TRBJ2-5; tentative D call: TRBD1 (5 bases). CDR1 is MGHRA and CDR2 is YSYEKL in the germline V gene. V dropped 0 bases and J dropped 5 bases, with 16 bases sitting between them. This CDR3 has 16 residues. CDR3 coding DNA: TGCGCCAGCAGCCAAGAGATACGGCAGGGCCGGGAGACCCAGTACTTC. Its translation is CASSQEIRQGRETQYF.

This clonotype showed up just once. The rearrangement joins TRBV15 to TRBJ1-2; TRBD1 might be the D (6 bases). Germline CDR1 and CDR2: LNHNV and YYDKDF (reference sequence). The CDR3 has 14 amino acids. Trimming pared 3 bases from V and 2 bases from J, leaving 10 bases between. CDR3 amino acids: CATSRPGQNYGYTF. CDR3 in DNA: TGTGCCACCAGCAGGCCTGGACAGAACTATGGCTACACCTTC. Using reference TRBV15 and TRBJ1-2 for the parts outside the CDR3, the full variable domain is DAMVIQNPRYQVTQFGKPVTLSCSQTLNHNVMYWYQQKSSQAPKLLFHYYDKDFNNEADTPDNFQSRRPNTSFCFLDIRSPGLGDTAMYLCATSRPGQNYGYTFGSGTRLTVV.

The chain links TRBV7-8 to TRBJ2-2, with D tentatively TRBD1 (6 bases). This CDR3 has 12 residues. Trimming pared 7 bases from V and 7 bases from J, leaving 10 bases between. Germline CDR1 reads SGHVS; CDR2 reads FQNEAQ. The CDR3 DNA reads TGTGCCAGCAATCCAGGGGTCGGGGAGCTGTTTTTT. It specifies CASNPGVGELFF.

The rearrangement joins TRBV2 to TRBJ2-7; D is perhaps TRBD1 (6 bases). The germline V gene has CDR1 SNHLY and CDR2 FYNNEI. Trimming pared 6 bases from V and 2 bases from J, leaving 11 bases between. There are 13 residues in the CDR3. The CDR3 protein is CASRNGQTYEQYF. The CDR3 DNA reads TGTGCCAGCAGGAATGGACAGACCTACGAGCAGTACTTC.

The V call is TRBV5-8, the J call TRBJ1-2; 7 bases agree with TRBD1. Looked up from germline, CDR1 is SGHTS and CDR2 is YDEGEE. This CDR3 contains 13 residues. Trimming at V came to 5 bases and at J to 8 bases, leaving 9 bases not matched to a gene. The CDR3 DNA reads TGTGCCAGCAGACAAACAGGGGCTAGGGGCTACACCTTC. This codes for CASRQTGARGYTF.

This chain connects TRBV10-1 to TRBJ1-1; D gene unclear. The CDR3 has 13 amino acids. Germline CDR1 is WNHNN and CDR2 is SYGVQD (reference sequence). Trimming took off 3 bases at V and 1 base at J, with 6 bases between the two ends. CDR3 nucleotides: TGCGCCAGCAGTGACGGGTCGAACACTGAAGCTTTCTTT. Residues: CASSDGSNTEAFF.

This chain joins TRBV7-3 and TRBJ2-7; 9 nucleotides match TRBD1. The CDR3 contains 15 residues. V trimming: 2 bases; J trimming: 1 base; junction bases outside the gene matches: 3. Germline V gives CDR1 SGHTA, CDR2 FQGTGA. CDR3: CASSLGQGLSYEQYF. The CDR3 nucleotides read TGTGCCAGCAGCTTAGGACAGGGGCTATCCTACGAGCAGTACTTC.

This clonotype came up a few times. The chain recombines TRBV2 with TRBJ1-4; the D is unclear. CDR3 size: 11 residues. CDR1 and CDR2 (germline): SNHLY, FYNNEI. Between the trimmed V and J ends, which lost 5 bases and 14 bases, there was a span of 12 bases. CDR3 coding DNA: TGTGCCAGCAGTTTAACAGAGCAGCTGTTTTTT. Translated: CASSLTEQLFF.

This clonotype was recorded at least ten times. CDR3 protein: CASSSGPGGELFF. CDR3 nucleotide sequence: TGTGCCAGCAGCTCCGGGCCCGGCGGGGAGCTGTTTTTT. This chain joins TRBV5-6 and TRBJ2-2, with no clear D. Germline CDR1 is SGHDT and CDR2 is YYEEEE. The V gene lost 3 bases and the J gene lost 7 bases, with 10 bases spanning the gap. CDR3 size: 13 residues.

The DNA of the CDR3 is TGCAGTGCTCCCCTCGAGGGCTTCACTGAAGCTTTCTTT. Its protein product is CSAPLEGFTEAFF. The J gene is TRBJ1-1, the V gene TRBV20-1; no firm D call. The V end lost 5 bases, the J end lost 4 bases, and 14 bases lay between the germline ends. Germline V gene lookup returns CDR1 DFQATT and CDR2 SNEGSKA (reference sequence). The CDR3 sequence is 13 residues long.

The CDR3 sequence is CASSAGTHGETQYF. The CDR3 DNA is TGTGCCAGTAGTGCGGGAACCCACGGTGAGACCCAGTACTTC. J is TRBJ2-5 and V is TRBV19, with D possibly being TRBD2 (6 bases). This CDR3 comprises 14 residues. In germline, CDR1 is LNHDA, CDR2 SQIVND (reference sequence). With 5 bases removed from V and 5 bases from J, the gap between germline ends came to 15 bases.

This clonotype has ten or more counts. This chain links TRBV7-2 with TRBJ2-1, with 10 bases fitting TRBD1. The V gene's germline CDR1 is SGHTA and CDR2 FQGNSA. CDR3 size: 13 residues. V was clipped by 1 base and J by 9 bases; unmatched bases: 0. In DNA, the CDR3 is TGTGCCAGCAGCTTAGGGGACAGGGGTGAGCAGTTCTTC. Its protein is CASSLGDRGEQFF.

This clonotype was seen at least ten times. V gene TRBV15 combines with J gene TRBJ1-1, with D perhaps matching TRBD1 (5 bases). Per the germline V gene, CDR1 is LNHNV and CDR2 is YYDKDF (reference sequence). CDR3 length equals 13 residues. V shed 1 base and J shed 10 bases, with 13 bases lying between them. The CDR3 loop reads CATSRADNLGAFF. In nucleotides, the CDR3 is TGTGCCACCAGCAGAGCGGACAACCTTGGAGCTTTCTTT. Looking up the rest from reference TRBV15 and TRBJ1-1 gives the full variable domain: DAMVIQNPRYQVTQFGKPVTLSCSQTLNHNVMYWYQQKSSQAPKLLFHYYDKDFNNEADTPDNFQSRRPNTSFCFLDIRSPGLGDTAMYLCATSRADNLGAFFGQGTRLTVV.